Included here is one T cell receptor (beta chain) sequence, with context. This entry belongs to a study of OX40 agonist ivuxolimab in advanced cancers. Across the whole study: The group had a mean age of 60 years, ranged from roughly 20 to 79, and was 80% to 90% male.

This table comes from immunoSEQ multiplex PCR, and its TCRdb copy is limited to in-frame clones, with some not included. The sample carries about 20,000 clones, under 90% recorded once. The V segment lost 4 bases and the J segment 4 bases; nucleotides outside the gene matches: 19. The germline V gene has CDR1 SGDLS and CDR2 YYNGEE. The CDR3 consists of 19 residues. V and J are TRBV9 and TRBJ1-4; 7 bases align to TRBD1. The TCR sequence derives from an adult with an advanced solid tumor such as melanoma, head and neck, liver or kidney cancer. The material sequenced was CD4+ or CD8+ T cells sorted from blood, taken in a trial of the OX40 agonist ivuxolimab. In nucleotides, the CDR3 is TGTGCCAGCAGCTCCCAGTACCCCCGGGACAGCCTGGGTAATGAAAAACTGTTTTTT. Protein sequence: CASSSQYPRDSLGNEKLFF.